Each of the 2 T cell receptor beta chains below was sequenced from the same sample in a study of blood T cell repertoires in COVID-19. Produced via immunoSEQ multiplex PCR; TCRdb's table is partial and in-frame only. The sample contains around 180,000 clones, approximately 85% of which appear only once. The sequenced sample consisted of peripheral blood. These receptors came from a man at least 80 years old with COVID-19, enrolled during active disease.

This chain uses TRBV7-2 with TRBJ2-7; 10 nucleotides line up with TRBD1. The CDR3 contains 15 residues. Per germline, CDR1 SGHTA and CDR2 FQGNSA. The V segment lost 5 bases and the J segment 5 bases; nucleotides outside the gene matches: 9. CDR3 region: CASSPRTGGVHEQYF. CDR3 DNA: TGTGCCAGCAGCCCCCGGACAGGGGGTGTCCACGAGCAGTACTTC.

V gene TRBV7-2 combines with J gene TRBJ1-6; the match to TRBD1 covers 8 bases. The CDR3 has 15 residues. Germline lookup yields CDR1 SGHTA and CDR2 FQGNSA. V shed 5 bases and J 6 bases; nucleotides not matched to a gene: 6. CDR3 loop: CASSLGQGSNSPLHF. As DNA, the CDR3 is TGTGCCAGCAGCCTCGGACAGGGAAGTAATTCACCCCTCCACTTT.